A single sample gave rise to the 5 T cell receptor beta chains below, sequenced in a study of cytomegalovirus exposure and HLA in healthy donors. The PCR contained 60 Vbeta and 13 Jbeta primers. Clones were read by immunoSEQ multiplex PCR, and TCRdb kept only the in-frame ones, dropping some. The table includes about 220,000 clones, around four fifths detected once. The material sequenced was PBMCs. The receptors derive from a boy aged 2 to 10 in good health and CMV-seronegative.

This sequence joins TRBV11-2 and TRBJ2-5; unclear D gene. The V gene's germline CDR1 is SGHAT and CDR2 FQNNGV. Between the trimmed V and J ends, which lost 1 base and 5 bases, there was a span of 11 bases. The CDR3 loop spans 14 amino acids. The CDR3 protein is CASSLVSSGETQYF. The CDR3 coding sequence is TGTGCCAGCAGCTTAGTTAGCTCCGGGGAGACCCAGTACTTC.

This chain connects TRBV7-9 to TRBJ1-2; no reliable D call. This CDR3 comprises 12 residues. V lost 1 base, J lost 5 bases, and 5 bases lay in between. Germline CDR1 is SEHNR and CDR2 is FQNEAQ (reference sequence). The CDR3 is CASSLDLYGYTF. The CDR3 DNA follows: TGTGCCAGCAGCTTAGATCTTTATGGCTACACCTTC.

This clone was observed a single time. The chain's CDR3 is CASSAGINSYEQYF. CDR3 DNA: TGTGCCAGCAGCGCCGGGATCAACTCCTACGAGCAGTACTTC. The rearrangement uses TRBV9 and TRBJ2-7; D is possibly TRBD2 (5 bases). The CDR3 runs to 14 residues. CDR1 is SGDLS, CDR2 YYNGEE, per germline. Trimming cost V 3 bases and J 0 bases, with 10 bases left between them.

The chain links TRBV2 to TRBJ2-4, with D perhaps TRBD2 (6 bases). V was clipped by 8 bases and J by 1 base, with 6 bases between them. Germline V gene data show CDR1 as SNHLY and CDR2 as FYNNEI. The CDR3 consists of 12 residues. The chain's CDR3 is CASGGAKNIQYF. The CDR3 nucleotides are TGTGCCAGCGGAGGGGCCAAAAACATTCAGTACTTC.

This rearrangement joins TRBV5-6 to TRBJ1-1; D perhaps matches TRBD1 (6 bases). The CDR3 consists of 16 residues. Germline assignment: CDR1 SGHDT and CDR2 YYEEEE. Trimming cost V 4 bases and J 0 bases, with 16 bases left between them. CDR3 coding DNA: TGTGCCAGCAGCGTACCACAGGGACCCATGAACACTGAAGCTTTCTTT. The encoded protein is CASSVPQGPMNTEAFF.